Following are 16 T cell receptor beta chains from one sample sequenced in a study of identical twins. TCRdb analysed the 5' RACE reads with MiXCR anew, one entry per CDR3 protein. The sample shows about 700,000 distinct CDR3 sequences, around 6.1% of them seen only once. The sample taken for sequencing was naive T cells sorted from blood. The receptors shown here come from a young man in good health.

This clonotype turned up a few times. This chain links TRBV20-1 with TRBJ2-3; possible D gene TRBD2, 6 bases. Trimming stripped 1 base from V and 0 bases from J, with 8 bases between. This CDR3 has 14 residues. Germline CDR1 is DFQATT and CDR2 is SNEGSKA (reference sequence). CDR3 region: CSARVRGSTDTQYF. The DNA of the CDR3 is TGCAGTGCTAGAGTACGGGGGAGCACAGATACGCAGTATTTT.

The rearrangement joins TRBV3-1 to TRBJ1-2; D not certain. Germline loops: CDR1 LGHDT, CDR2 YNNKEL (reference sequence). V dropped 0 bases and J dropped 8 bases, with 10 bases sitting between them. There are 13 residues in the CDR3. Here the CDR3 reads CASSQDGTAGYTF. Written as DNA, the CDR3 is TGTGCCAGCAGCCAAGATGGAACAGCCGGCTACACCTTC.

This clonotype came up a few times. The CDR3 nucleotides are TGCGCCAGCAGTCTGAGCGGAGGATCGGCCTACAATGAGCAGTTCTTC. Translating gives CASSLSGGSAYNEQFF. The rearrangement uses TRBV10-2 and TRBJ2-1; D perhaps matches TRBD2 (5 bases). Per the germline V gene, CDR1 is WSHSY and CDR2 is SAAADI. V was clipped by 5 bases and J by 2 bases, with 16 bases between them. The CDR3 has 16 amino acids.

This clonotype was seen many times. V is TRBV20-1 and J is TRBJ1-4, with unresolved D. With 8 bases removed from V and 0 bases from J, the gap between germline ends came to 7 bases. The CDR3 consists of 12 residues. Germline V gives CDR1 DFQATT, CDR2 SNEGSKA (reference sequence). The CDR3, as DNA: TGCAGTTACTCCTCAACTAATGAAAAACTGTTTTTT. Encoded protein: CSYSSTNEKLFF.

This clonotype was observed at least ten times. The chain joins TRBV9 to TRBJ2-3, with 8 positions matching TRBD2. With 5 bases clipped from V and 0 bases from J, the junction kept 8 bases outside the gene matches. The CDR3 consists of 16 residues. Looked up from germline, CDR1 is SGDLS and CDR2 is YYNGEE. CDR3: CASSHGLALSTDTQYF. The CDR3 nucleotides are TGTGCCAGCAGTCACGGACTAGCACTTAGCACAGATACGCAGTATTTT.

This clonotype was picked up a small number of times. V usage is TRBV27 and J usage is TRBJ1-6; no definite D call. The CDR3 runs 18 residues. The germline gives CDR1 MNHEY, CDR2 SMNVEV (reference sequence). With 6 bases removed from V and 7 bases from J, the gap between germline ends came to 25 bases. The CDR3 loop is CASSPSTLDLGPNSPLHF. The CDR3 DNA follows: TGTGCCAGCAGCCCATCAACTCTGGACCTCGGACCAAATTCACCCCTCCACTTT.

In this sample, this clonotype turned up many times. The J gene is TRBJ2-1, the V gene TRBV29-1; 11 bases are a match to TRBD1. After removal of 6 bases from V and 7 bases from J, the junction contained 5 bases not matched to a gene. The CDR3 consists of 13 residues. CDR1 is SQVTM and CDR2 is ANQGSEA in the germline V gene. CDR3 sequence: CSVDRGRGNEQFF. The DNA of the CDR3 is TGCAGCGTGGACAGGGGGCGGGGGAATGAGCAGTTCTTC.

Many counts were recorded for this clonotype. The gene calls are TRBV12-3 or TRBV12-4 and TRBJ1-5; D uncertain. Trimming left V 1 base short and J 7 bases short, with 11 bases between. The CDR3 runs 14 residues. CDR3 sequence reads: CASSLEQDKQPQHF. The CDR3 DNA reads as TGTGCCAGCAGTTTAGAGCAAGACAAGCAGCCCCAGCATTTT.

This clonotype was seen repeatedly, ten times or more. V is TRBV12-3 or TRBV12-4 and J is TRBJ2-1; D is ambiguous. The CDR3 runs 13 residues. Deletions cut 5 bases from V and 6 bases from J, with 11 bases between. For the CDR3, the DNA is TGTGCCAGCAGTCTGGACGGACGCAATGAGCAGTTCTTC. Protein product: CASSLDGRNEQFF.

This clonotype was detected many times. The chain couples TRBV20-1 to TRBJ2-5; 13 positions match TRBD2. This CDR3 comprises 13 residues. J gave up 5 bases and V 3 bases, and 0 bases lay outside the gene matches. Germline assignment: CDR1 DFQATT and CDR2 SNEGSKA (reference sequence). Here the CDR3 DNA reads TGCAGTGCTAGGACTAGCGGGAGGGAGACCCAGTACTTC. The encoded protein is CSARTSGRETQYF.

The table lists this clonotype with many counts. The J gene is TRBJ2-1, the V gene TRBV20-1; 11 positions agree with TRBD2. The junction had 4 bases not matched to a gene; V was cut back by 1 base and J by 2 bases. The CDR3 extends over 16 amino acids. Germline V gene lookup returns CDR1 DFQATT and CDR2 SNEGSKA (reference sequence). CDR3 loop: CSARAPLAGAYNEQFF. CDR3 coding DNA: TGCAGTGCTAGAGCTCCACTAGCGGGAGCCTACAATGAGCAGTTCTTC.

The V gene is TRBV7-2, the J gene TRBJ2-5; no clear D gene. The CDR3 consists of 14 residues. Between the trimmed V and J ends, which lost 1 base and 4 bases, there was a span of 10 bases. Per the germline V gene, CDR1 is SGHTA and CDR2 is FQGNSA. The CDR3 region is CASSLDRASETQYF. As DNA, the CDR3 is TGTGCCAGCAGCTTAGATAGGGCATCAGAGACCCAGTACTTC.

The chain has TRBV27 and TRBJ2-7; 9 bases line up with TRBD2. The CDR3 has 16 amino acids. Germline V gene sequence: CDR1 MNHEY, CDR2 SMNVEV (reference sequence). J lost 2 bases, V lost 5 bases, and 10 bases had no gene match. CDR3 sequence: CASSTAATSGPYEQYF. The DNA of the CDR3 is TGTGCCAGCAGTACGGCGGCGACTAGCGGCCCCTACGAGCAGTACTTC.

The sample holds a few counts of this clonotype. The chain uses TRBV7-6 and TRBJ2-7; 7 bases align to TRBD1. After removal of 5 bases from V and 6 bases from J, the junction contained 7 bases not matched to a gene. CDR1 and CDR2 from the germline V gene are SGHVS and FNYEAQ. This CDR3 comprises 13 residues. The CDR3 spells CASSARQGLEQYV. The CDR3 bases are TGTGCCAGCAGCGCAAGACAGGGTCTCGAGCAGTACGTC.

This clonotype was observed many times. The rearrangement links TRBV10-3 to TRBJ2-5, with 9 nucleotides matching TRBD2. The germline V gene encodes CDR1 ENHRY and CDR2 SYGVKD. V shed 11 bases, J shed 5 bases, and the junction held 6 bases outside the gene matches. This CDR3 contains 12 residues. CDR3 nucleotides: TGTGCCGTTGCGGGGGGGGCCGAGACCCAGTACTTC. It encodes CAVAGGAETQYF.

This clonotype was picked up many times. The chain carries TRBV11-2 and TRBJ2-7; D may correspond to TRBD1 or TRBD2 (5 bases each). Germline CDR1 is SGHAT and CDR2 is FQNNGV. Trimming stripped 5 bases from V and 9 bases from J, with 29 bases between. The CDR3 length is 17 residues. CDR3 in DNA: TGTGCCAGCAGCCCCATAAGAGGTACAGGAGGAAATTTATGGCAGTACTTC. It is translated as CASSPIRGTGGNLWQYF.